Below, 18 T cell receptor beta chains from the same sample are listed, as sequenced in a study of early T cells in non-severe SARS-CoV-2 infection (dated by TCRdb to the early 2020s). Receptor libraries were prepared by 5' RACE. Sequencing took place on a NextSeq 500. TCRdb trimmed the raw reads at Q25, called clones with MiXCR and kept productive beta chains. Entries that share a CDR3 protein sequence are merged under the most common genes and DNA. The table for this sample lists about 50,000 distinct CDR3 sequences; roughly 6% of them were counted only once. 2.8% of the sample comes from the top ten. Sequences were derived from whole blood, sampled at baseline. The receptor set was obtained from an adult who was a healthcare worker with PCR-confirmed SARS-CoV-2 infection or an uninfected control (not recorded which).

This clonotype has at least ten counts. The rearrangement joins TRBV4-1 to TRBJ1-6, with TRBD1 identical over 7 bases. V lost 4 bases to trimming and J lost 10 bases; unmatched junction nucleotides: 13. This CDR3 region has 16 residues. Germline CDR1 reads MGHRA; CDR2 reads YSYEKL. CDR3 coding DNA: TGCGCCAGCAGCCGTGGGACAGTAAGGTTCCCGTCACCCCTCCACTTT. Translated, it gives CASSRGTVRFPSPLHF.

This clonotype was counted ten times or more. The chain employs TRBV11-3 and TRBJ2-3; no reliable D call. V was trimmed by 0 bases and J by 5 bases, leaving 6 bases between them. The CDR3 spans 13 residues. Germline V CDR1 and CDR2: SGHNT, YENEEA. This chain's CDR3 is CASSLDVVDTQYF. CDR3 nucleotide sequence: TGTGCCAGCAGCTTAGATGTAGTAGATACGCAGTATTTT.

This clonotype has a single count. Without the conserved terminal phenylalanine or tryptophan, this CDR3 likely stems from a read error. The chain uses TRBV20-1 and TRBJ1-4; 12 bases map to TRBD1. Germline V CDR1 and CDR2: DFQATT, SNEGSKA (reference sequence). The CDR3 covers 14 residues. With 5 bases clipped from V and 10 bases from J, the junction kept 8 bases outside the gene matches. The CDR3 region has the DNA TGCAGTGCTTGGGGGGACAGGGGGCCTGGAAAACTGTTTTTA. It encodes CSAWGDRGPGKLFL.

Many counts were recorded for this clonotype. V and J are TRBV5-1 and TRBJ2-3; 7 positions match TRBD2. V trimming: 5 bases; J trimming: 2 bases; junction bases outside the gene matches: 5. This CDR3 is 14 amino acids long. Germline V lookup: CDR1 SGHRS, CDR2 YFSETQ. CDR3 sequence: CASSPSGTTDTQYF. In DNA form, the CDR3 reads TGCGCCAGCAGTCCCAGCGGGACCACAGATACGCAGTATTTT.

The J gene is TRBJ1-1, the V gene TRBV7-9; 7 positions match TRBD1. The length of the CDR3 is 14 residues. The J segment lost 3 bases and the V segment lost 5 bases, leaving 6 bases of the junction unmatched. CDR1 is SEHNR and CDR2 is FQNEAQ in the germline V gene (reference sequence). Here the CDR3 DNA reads TGTGCCAGCAGCCTGGGACAGTACGACACTGAAGCTTTCTTT. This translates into CASSLGQYDTEAFF.

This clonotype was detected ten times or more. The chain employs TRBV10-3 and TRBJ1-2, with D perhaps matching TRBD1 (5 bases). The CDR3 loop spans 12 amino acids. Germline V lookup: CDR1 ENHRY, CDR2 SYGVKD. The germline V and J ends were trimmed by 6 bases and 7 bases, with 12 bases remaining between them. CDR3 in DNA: TGTGCCATCAGCCTGGACATGGCTGGCTACACCTTC. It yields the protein CAISLDMAGYTF.

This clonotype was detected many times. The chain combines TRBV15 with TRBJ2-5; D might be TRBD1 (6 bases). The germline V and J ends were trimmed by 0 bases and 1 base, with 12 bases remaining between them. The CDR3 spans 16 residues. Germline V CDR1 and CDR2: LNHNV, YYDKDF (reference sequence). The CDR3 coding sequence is TGTGCCACCAGCAGAGAAGGGGGAAACCTCCAAGAGACCCAGTACTTC. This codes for CATSREGGNLQETQYF.

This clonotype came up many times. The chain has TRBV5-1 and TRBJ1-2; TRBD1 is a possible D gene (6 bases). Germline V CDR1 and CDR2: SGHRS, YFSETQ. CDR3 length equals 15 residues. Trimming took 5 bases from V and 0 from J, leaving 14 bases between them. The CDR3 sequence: CASRYRDNSNYGYTF. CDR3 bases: TGCGCCAGCAGATACCGGGACAACTCTAACTATGGCTACACCTTC.

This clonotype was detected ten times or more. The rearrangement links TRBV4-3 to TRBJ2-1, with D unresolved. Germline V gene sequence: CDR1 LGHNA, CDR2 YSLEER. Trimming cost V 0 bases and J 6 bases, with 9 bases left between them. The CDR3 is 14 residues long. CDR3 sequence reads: CASSQDIQSNEQFF. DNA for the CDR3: TGCGCCAGCAGCCAAGATATCCAGAGCAATGAGCAGTTCTTC.

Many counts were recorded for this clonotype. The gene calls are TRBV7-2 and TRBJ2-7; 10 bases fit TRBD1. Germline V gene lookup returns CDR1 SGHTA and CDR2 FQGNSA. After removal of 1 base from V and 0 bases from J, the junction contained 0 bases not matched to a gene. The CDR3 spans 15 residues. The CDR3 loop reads CASSLGTGGSYEQYF. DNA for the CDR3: TGTGCCAGCAGCTTAGGGACAGGGGGCTCCTACGAGCAGTACTTC.

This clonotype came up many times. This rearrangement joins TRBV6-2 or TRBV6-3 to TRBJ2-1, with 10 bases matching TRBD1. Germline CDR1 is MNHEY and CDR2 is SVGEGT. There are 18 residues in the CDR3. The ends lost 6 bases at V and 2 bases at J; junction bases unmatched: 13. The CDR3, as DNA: TGTGCCAGCAGGCCCCTTGTTACCGGGACAGGGGCCTACAATGAGCAGTTCTTC. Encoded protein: CASRPLVTGTGAYNEQFF.

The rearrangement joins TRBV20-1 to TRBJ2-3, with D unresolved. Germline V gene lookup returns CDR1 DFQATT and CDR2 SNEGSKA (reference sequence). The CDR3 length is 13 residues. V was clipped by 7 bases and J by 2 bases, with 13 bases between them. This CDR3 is CSVPTHSTDTQYF. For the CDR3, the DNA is TGCAGTGTCCCGACACATTCCACAGATACGCAGTATTTT.

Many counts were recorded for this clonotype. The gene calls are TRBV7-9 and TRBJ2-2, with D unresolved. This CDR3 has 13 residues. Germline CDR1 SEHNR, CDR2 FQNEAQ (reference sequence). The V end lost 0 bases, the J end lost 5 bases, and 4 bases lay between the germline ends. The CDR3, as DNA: TGTGCCAGCAGCTTAGCGTTAACCGGGGAGCTGTTTTTT. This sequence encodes CASSLALTGELFF.

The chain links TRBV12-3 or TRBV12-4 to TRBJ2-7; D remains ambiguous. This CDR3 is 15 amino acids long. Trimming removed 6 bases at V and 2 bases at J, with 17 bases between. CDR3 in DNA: TGTGCCAGCAGCGAGACATCCCGGCCCCCCTACGAGCAGTACTTC. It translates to CASSETSRPPYEQYF.

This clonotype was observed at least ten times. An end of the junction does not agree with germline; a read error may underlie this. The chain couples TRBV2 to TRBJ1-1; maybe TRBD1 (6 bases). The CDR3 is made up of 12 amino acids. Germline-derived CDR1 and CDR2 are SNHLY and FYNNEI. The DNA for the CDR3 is TGTGCCAGAGCTACAGGGTTCGCTGAAGTTTTCTTT. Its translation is CARATGFAEVFF.

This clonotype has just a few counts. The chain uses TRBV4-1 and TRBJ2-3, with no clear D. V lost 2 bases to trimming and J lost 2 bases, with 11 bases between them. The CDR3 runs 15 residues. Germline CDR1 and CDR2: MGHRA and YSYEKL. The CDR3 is CASSQSQAPTDTQYF. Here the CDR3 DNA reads TGCGCCAGCAGCCAATCGCAGGCCCCCACAGATACGCAGTATTTT.

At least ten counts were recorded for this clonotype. The CDR3 here is CSAREREHEQYF. As DNA, the CDR3 is TGCAGCGCCAGGGAGCGAGAGCACGAGCAGTACTTC. The genes are TRBV20-1 and TRBJ2-7; D possibly uses TRBD1 or TRBD2 (5 bases each). The germline gives CDR1 DFQATT, CDR2 SNEGSKA (reference sequence). The CDR3 has 12 residues.

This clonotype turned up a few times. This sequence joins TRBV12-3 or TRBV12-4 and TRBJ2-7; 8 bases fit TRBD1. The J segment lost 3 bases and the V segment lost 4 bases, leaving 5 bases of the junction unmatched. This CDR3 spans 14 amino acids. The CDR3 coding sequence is TGTGCCAGCAGTTCCACGACAGGGGTCTACGAGCAGTACTTC. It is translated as CASSSTTGVYEQYF.